The clone carrying this T cell receptor (beta chain) was seen a handful of times. This record belongs to a study of PD-1 blockade in classical Hodgkin lymphoma. As for time point: cycle 4 day 1 (C4D1), after 5 to 7 weeks of nivolumab. Brentuximab vedotin exposure varied, and every patient relapsed after autologous stem cell transplantation. Sequencing was performed with immunoSEQ multiplex PCR; in TCRdb, only in-frame clones are kept and a portion is missing. The sample includes some 110,000 clones, roughly 87% of them seen just once. CDR1 is SEHNR, CDR2 FQNEAQ, per germline (reference sequence). The CDR3 length is 16 residues. V lost 5 bases, J lost 6 bases, and 5 bases stayed unmatched.

The source of this sequence is a human donor with classical Hodgkin lymphoma. This chain uses TRBV7-9 with TRBJ2-1, with 15 nucleotides matching TRBD2. The source was peripheral blood mononuclear cells (PBMCs), collected before the fourth cycle of nivolumab. CDR3 sequence (DNA): TGTGCCAGCAGCACGGGACTAGCGGGAGGAACCAATGAGCAGTTCTTC. Translation gives CASSTGLAGGTNEQFF. Variable domain in full (rest from reference TRBV7-9 and TRBJ2-1): DTGVSQNPRHKITKRGQNVTFRCDPISEHNRLYWYRQTLGQGPEFLTYFQNEAQLEKSRLLSDRFSAERPKGSFSTLEIQRTEQGDSAMYLCASSTGLAGGTNEQFFGPGTRLTVL.